This entry is about one T cell receptor (beta chain). The clone's antigen remains unknown. No much larger clone is present one base from it, and per-base qualities are unavailable. The data were obtained in a study of cytomegalovirus exposure and HLA in healthy donors (dated by TCRdb to 2016 to 2017). With regard to the full study: According to an earlier analysis of 587 of the donors, roughly 180 million T cells yielded roughly 100 million unique TCR beta sequences and about 280 Gb of sequence data. A later analysis re-analyzed previously published TCR beta repertoires from several hundred donors and added high-resolution HLA genotyping to study TCR occurrence patterns. In an earlier analysis of more than 550 of the donors, high-throughput TCR beta sequencing was used to judge whether each TCR beta V gene segment behaved as functional or pseudogenic. Among some 400 genotyped donors of the cohort, an average of 235,054 unique TCR beta nucleotide sequences were sequenced per donor, roughly 20% of them non-productive. Typing coverage varied by locus: about 620-630 donors for A, B, C, DRB1 and DQB1; more than 500 for DQA1; around 610 for DPA1; approximately 470 for DPB1. The genetic ancestry cluster associated with self-reported Caucasian donors included about 84% of the roughly 400 genotyped donors. The study aimed to test whether signatures of past pathogen exposure could be identified by cataloging public T cell receptors. Donor age, sex, ethnicity and CMV serostatus were collected together with the repertoire data. An early release that covered fewer than 750 HLA-typed donors contained around 300 gigabases of sequencing data and 75 million to 100 million unique TCR sequences. The study combined high-throughput TCR immunosequencing, statistical association of individual TCRs with disease status, and machine learning to predict cytomegalovirus infection status. Along with the 666-subject first cohort, a separate validation cohort of over 90 different subjects was used. Every repertoire in the discovery cohort had been generated on one and the same sequencing platform. The study used immunosequencing to profile the T cell repertoires of approximately 650 subjects and linked those repertoires to cytomegalovirus serostatus. The later analysis used no new phenotypic data to find candidate immune exposures, relying instead on TCR beta sequences and their occurrence across donors. A handful of DR-DQ haplotypes were handled as single units for association and clustering because linkage in the cohort was strong. In a later genetic analysis, genome-wide SNP genotypes for about three fifths of the roughly 670 donors were used, and that subset was treated as a discovery cohort. Class I and class II HLA loci were covered by the typing at four-digit resolution.

The library relied on the immunoSEQ multiplex PCR assay. The multiplex PCR relied on a mix of 60 forward primers for TCR Vbeta segments and 13 reverse primers for TCR Jbeta segments. The CDR3 region of rearranged TCR beta genes was amplified from genomic DNA by a multiplex PCR assay. Amplified TCR beta libraries were sequenced as 87-base-pair reads on the Illumina HiSeq System. The original methods were these. Across the 666 repertoires, a later analysis counted 60 million to 90 million unique TCR beta chains, 9.5 million to 12 million of which were shared by at least two donors. To remove PCR and sequencing errors, raw reads were error-corrected and collapsed into unique sequences using a nearest-neighbor algorithm that merged closely related sequences. CDR3 sequences were aligned to IMGT reference sequences to assign V, D and J gene segments. For a sequence to be retained, at least a six-nucleotide match to both a V gene segment and a J gene segment was required. A rearrangement was called productive if the CDR3 had no stop codons and remained in frame with V and J, and every other rearrangement was called non-productive. Following IMGT convention, CDR3 was defined as the stretch from the second conserved V-encoded cysteine to the conserved J-encoded phenylalanine. Sequences without an unambiguous match to a single V gene segment were excluded from the earlier analysis of about 640 of the donors. In an earlier analysis of a few hundred of the donors, V segments were called functional above 56.7% productive rearrangements and were called segregating when the between-donor standard deviation exceeded 5%. A statistical classification framework was built to diagnose cytomegalovirus status from the catalog of TCR beta chain sequences. A later analysis assigned V and J genes by comparing TCR nucleotide sequences with IMGT/GENE-DB human TR gene sequences. A later analysis assigned CDR3 sequences and most-parsimonious VDJ recombination scenarios with the TCRdist pipeline. In a later analysis, each TCR beta chain was defined by its CDR3 amino acid sequence together with its V-gene family, and reads lacking a unique V-gene family were excluded. A later analysis removed several hundred highly shared, low-generation-probability nucleotide sequences to deal with suspected cross-contamination and a sequencing artifact. For each public chain, a later analysis derived a clonal expansion index from normalized ranks of inferred template counts within each repertoire. Generation probabilities in a later analysis came from a VDJ recombination model fitted to out-of-frame rearrangements, and those results were checked against IGoR. In a later analysis, hypergeometric tests were used to score TCR-TCR, TCR-HLA and TCR-CMV co-occurrence, with a repertoire-size bias correction applied to TCR pairs. To estimate false discovery rates, a later analysis permuted the HLA or CMV assignments 20 times. In a later analysis, co-occurring TCRs were grouped using DBSCAN, and TCRdist sequence similarity was added for clustering within HLA-allele-positive subsets. Co-occurrence clustering excluded repertoires with fewer than 30,000 or more than 120,000 public chains, plus five with anomalous nucleotide sharing. The source is immuneACCESS, and TCRdb retained only in-frame sequences with V and J called. Part of the clones is not carried over; for the studies checked, unresolved V genes explain less than half of this, and the remainder is unexplained. The V and J calls and clone size come from that table; D and trimming were worked out from the DNA. The table for this sample lists some 150,000 clones; approximately 82% of them were counted only once. 1.4% of the sample is in the top ten clones.

The cohort comprised around 700 healthy bone marrow donors. Cohort members were all nominally healthy when sampled, although unrecorded immune exposures were likely present. The donor tested CMV seronegative, placing the donor among the roughly 350 seronegative members of the cohort. Each donor provided a peripheral blood sample, and peripheral blood mononuclear cells were used for TCR beta sequencing. Genomic DNA extraction from the blood cell samples was performed with the Qiagen DNeasy Blood Extraction Kit. Study-wide conclusions, independent of this receptor: Some 16 rarely observed V segments, including chromosome 9 orphons, were excluded from the earlier analysis of approximately 600 of the donors because counts were too low. It was suggested by the authors that the approach could potentially be generalized to other disease states and immunological phenotypes. CMV serostatus was the only immune exposure information available for the cohort. V-gene and J-gene trimming of TCR beta chains was associated with a missense DCLRE1C variant in a later genetic analysis, and the association was replicated in an independent cohort. In vitro tests confirmed that a few of the cytomegalovirus-associated TCR beta chains recognize cytomegalovirus antigens. In a later analysis, TCR association rates were found to vary across HLA loci, with the most associated TCRs seen for DRB1 alleles and the fewest for HLA-C alleles. Cytomegalovirus status was reported to be diagnosed by the classifier with high specificity and sensitivity in both the original and validation cohorts. Linkage disequilibrium might explain the correlated functional status among segregating V segments, but an unknown experimental factor could not be excluded. The study listed approximately 160 TCR beta chains as associated with cytomegalovirus. Because some donors lacked HLA typing at each locus, the association tests relied only on the typed subset. Only TCR beta chains were sequenced in this cohort, and the absence of alpha or paired-chain data limited detectable features. A later analysis reported that several top co-occurrence clusters appeared linked to parvovirus B19, influenza, CMV and Epstein-Barr virus. In a later analysis, some 18,000 TCR beta sequences were associated with specific HLA alleles at a false discovery rate of 0.05. A later genetic analysis reported fewer N-insertions in productive TCRs among donors in an Asian-associated ancestry cluster than the 666-donor mean. The presence/absence analyses assumed that sequencing depth was roughly uniform across donors, and that assumption may not be true. A cluster of highly shared sequence variants was judged likely to represent a technical artifact of the sequencing pipeline. In a later analysis, HLA-associated TCR beta chains showed more clonal expansion and lower generation probabilities than non-associated chains that were equally common. A further reported finding was that TCR beta sequences accurately predicted the HLA-A and HLA-B alleles for most subjects in the first cohort. Broadly in line with IMGT annotations, most TCR beta V segments showed up in productive rearrangements about 87% or about 30% of the time in an earlier analysis of around 600 of the donors. When HLA alleles, especially DR and DQ, strongly co-occurred, attributing TCR associations to individual alleles was difficult. Because the 87-base-pair reads could not distinguish some IMGT-functional V segments, including TRBV6-2 and TRBV6-3, those segments were excluded. Most CMV-associated TCR beta chains appeared to be HLA-restricted in a later analysis, and the HLA associations seemed to be driven largely by CMV exposure. While some public TCRs were present in many individuals, most TCR sequences turned up only very rarely across donors.

Sequences SGHRS (CDR1) and YFSETQ (CDR2) are obtained from the germline V gene. Here V drops 4 bases and J drops 8 bases, and the junction holds 9 bases not matched to any gene. Measured from the cysteine to the phenylalanine, the CDR3 is 14 residues long. The retained sequence is limited to the CDR3, 42 bases, with the frame set at the first base. This chain is built from TRBV5-1 and TRBJ2-1; TRBD1 fits 7 bases in the junction. Sequencing input: PBMCs. This clonotype originated in a male donor in good health and CMV-seronegative. The CDR3 protein sequence reads: CASSIQGKGDEQFF. The base sequence is TGCGCCAGCAGCATACAGGGGAAAGGCGATGAGCAGTTCTTC. The full variable domain, with segments outside the CDR3 supplied by the reference TRBV5-1 and TRBJ2-1 proteins, appears as KAGVTQTPRYLIKTRGQQVTLSCSPISGHRSVSWYQQTPGQGLQFLFEYFSETQRNKGNFPGRFSGRQFSNSRSEMNVSTLELGDSALYLCASSIQGKGDEQFFGPGTRLTVL.